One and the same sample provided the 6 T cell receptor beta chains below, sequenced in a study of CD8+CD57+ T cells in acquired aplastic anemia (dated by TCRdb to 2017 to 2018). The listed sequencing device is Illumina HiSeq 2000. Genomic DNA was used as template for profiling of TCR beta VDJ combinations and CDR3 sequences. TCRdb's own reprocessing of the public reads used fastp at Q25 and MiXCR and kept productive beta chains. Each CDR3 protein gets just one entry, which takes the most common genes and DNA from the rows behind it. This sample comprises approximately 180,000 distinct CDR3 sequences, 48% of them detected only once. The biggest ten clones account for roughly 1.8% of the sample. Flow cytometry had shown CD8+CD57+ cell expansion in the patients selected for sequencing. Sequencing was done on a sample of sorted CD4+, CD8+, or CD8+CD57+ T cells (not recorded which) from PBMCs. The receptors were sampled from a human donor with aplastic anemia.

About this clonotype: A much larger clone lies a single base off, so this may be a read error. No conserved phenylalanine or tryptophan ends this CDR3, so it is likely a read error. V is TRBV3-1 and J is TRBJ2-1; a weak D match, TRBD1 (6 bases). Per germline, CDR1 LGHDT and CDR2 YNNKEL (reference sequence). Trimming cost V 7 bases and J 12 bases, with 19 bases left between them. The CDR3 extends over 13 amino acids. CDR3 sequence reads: CASNGGEGSAQFL. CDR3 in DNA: TGTGCCAGCAATGGGGGCGAAGGATCGGCGCAGTTCCTC.

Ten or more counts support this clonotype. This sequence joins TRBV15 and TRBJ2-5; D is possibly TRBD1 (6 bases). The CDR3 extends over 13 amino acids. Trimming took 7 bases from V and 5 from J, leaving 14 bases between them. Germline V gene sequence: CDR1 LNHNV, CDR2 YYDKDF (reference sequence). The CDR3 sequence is CATTLRGEETQYF. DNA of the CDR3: TGTGCCACCACGCTCAGGGGAGAGGAGACCCAGTACTTC.

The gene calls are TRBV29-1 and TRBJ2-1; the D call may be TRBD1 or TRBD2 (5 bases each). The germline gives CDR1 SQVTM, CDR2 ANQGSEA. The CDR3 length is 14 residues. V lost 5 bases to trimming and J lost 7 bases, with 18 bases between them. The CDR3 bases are TGCAGCGTTTCCGAAGCCGGGACGGAGAATGAGCAGTTCTTC. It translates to CSVSEAGTENEQFF.

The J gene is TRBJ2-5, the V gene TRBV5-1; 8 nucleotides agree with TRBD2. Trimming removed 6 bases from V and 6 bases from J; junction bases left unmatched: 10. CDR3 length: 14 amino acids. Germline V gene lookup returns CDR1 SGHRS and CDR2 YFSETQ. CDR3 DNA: TGCGCCAGCACGCCCGCGGGAGGTCAGAAGACCCAGTACTTC. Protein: CASTPAGGQKTQYF. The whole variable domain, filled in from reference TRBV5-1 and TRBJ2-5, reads KAGVTQTPRYLIKTRGQQVTLSCSPISGHRSVSWYQQTPGQGLQFLFEYFSETQRNKGNFPGRFSGRQFSNSRSEMNVSTLELGDSALYLCASTPAGGQKTQYFGPGTRLLVL.

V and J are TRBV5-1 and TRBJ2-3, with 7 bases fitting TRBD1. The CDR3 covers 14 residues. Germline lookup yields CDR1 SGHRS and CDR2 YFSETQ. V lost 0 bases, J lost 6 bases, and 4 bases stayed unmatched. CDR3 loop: CASSLAGQSDTQYF. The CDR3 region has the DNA TGCGCCAGCAGCTTGGCGGGACAGAGTGATACGCAGTATTTT.

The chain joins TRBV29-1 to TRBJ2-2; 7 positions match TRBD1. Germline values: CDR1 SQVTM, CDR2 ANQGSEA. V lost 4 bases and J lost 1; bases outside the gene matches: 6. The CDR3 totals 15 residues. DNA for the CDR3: TGCAGCGTTGTGACAGGGCCTTTGAACACCGGGGAGCTGTTTTTT. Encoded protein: CSVVTGPLNTGELFF.